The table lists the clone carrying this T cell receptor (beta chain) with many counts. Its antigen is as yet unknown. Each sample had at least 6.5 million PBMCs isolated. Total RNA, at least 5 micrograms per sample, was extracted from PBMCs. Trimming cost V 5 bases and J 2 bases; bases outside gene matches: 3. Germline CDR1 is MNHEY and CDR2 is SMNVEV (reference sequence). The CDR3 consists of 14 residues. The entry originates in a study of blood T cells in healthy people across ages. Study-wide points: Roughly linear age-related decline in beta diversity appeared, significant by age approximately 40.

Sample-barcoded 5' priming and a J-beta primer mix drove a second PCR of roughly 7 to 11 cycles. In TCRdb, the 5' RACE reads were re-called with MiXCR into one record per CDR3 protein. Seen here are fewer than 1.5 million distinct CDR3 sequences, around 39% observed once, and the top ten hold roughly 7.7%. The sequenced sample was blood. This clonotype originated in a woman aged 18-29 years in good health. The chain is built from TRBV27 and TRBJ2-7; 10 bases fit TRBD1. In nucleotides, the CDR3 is TGTGCCAGCAGTCGGGACAGGGGAACCTACGAGCAGTACTTC. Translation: CASSRDRGTYEQYF.